This TCR beta chain is drawn from a study of vaccination effects on CD4 cells after COVID-19. Study-wide background: Samples were taken post-vaccine, and their median timing was 72 days after the second dose.

A word on this clone: Antigen: not known.

Data came from immunoSEQ multiplex PCR; TCRdb stores just in-frame clones and leaves some out. The sample has 9,500 to 15,000 clones; over 60% are singletons. General observations from the study: Convalescent patients in the study were few, and early post-infection timepoints were absent.

Viral peptide pool expansion of antigen-specific CD4+ T cells preceded sequencing in the ViraFEST assay. CD4+ T cell isolation took place after about 11 days of culture. Two doses of either BNT162b2 or mRNA-1273 were given to each participant. Nucleocapsid antibody tests were negative, and the vaccine recipients had no prior SARS-CoV-2 infection. PBMC cultures contained some 2.1 million cells per well, 7.5 to 10 IU/ml IL-2 and roughly 9.5 ug/ml peptides. This receptor was obtained from a human donor who received a COVID-19 vaccine. The source was CD4+ T cells from PBMCs cultured with SARS-CoV-2 spike peptides, collected after COVID-19 vaccination.

CDR3 DNA: TGTGCCAGCACTCTAGGCGGAGGGTCAGATACGCAGTATTTT. Protein product: CASTLGGGSDTQYF. The gene calls are TRBV7-9 and TRBJ2-3, with D possibly TRBD2 on 6 matching bases. Trimming took 7 bases from V and 4 from J, leaving 15 bases between them. CDR1 SEHNR and CDR2 FQNEAQ come from the germline V gene (reference sequence). This CDR3 comprises 14 residues.